The clone carrying this TCR beta chain has a count of ten or more. Trimming cost V 1 base and J 9 bases, with 7 bases left between them. Per germline, CDR1 SGHAT and CDR2 FQNNGV. The CDR3 is made up of 12 amino acids. Indicated time point: newly diagnosed GD, antithyroid drugs for less than 3 months. From PBMCs, RNA was extracted and then used to make the TCR library. The source of the sample is a study of regulatory T cells in long-lasting Graves disease. In building TCR beta libraries, iRepertoire HTBI primers were used together with Arm-PCR of CDR3 regions. From the multiplex PCR reads, TCRdb called clonotypes with MiXCR, one entry per CDR3 protein. The sample consists of around 400,000 distinct CDR3 sequences, approximately 15% of them appearing once. This sample was shared with a second study, whose subject was T cells in Graves' hyperthyroidism and ophthalmopathy.

The sequencing used peripheral blood mononuclear cells (PBMCs), collected at new diagnosis, from a patient treated with antithyroid drugs. The chain links TRBV11-2 to TRBJ2-1; unclear D gene. The clonotype was recovered from a woman aged 40 to 50 with Graves disease. CDR3 sequence: CASSLGRFEQFF. CDR3 in DNA: TGTGCCAGCAGCTTAGGGCGTTTTGAGCAGTTCTTC.